The 30 T cell receptor beta chains listed next were all sequenced from one sample in a study of blood T cell repertoires in COVID-19. Data came from immunoSEQ multiplex PCR; TCRdb stores just in-frame clones and leaves some out. The top ten hold approximately 1.5% of the sample, which has about 66,000 clones, just under 90% seen once. The sample was peripheral blood. These TCRs come from a man in his 60s with acute or convalescent COVID-19.

The chain links TRBV5-1 to TRBJ1-1; tentative D call: TRBD1 (5 bases). This CDR3 has 14 residues. V was clipped by 1 base and J by 4 bases, with 11 bases between them. Germline V gene data show CDR1 as SGHRS and CDR2 as YFSETQ. The CDR3 sequence: CASSLSRARTEAFF. The CDR3 coding sequence is TGCGCCAGCAGCTTGTCCAGGGCACGCACTGAAGCTTTCTTT.

This rearrangement joins TRBV19 to TRBJ1-1; 7 bases agree with TRBD1. The CDR3 contains 16 residues. Germline CDR1 and CDR2: LNHDA and SQIVND (reference sequence). The V and J ends lost 5 bases and 6 bases, in that order; junction bases with no gene match: 15. This CDR3 is CASSVTQGPLSPEAFF. The DNA for the CDR3 is TGTGCCAGTAGTGTCACACAGGGGCCCCTGAGCCCTGAAGCTTTCTTT.

This chain uses TRBV7-9 with TRBJ2-2; tentative D call: TRBD1 (5 bases). Trimming removed 5 bases at V and 6 bases at J, with 10 bases between. There are 13 residues in the CDR3. Germline loops: CDR1 SEHNR, CDR2 FQNEAQ (reference sequence). CDR3 sequence (DNA): TGTGCCAGCAGCCTCAGGGTTCCCGGGGAGCTGTTTTTT. As protein: CASSLRVPGELFF.

The chain is built from TRBV11-3 and TRBJ2-1, with a weak D call TRBD2 (5 bases). The germline CDR1 and CDR2 sequences are SGHNT and YENEEA. Trimming shortened V by 6 bases and J by 6 bases, and 9 bases separated the two germline ends. The CDR3 is 12 amino acids. In nucleotides, the CDR3 is TGTGCCAGCAGTAGACGGGGCAATGAGCAGTTCTTC. It encodes CASSRRGNEQFF.

The J gene is TRBJ2-2, the V gene TRBV11-2; possibly TRBD1 for D (6 bases). There are 13 residues in the CDR3. From germline, CDR1 is SGHAT and CDR2 FQNNGV. V lost 4 bases and J 7 bases, leaving 10 bases between the germline ends. In nucleotides, the CDR3 is TGTGCCAGCAGCTCCCGAGGGGGCGGGGAGCTGTTTTTT. It encodes CASSSRGGGELFF.

The J gene is TRBJ2-4, the V gene TRBV2, with D possibly matching TRBD1 (5 bases). The length of the CDR3 is 11 residues. The germline CDR1 and CDR2 sequences are SNHLY and FYNNEI. V shed 7 bases and J shed 5 bases, with 6 bases lying between them. CDR3 residues: CASKTENIQYF. The CDR3 DNA reads as TGTGCCAGCAAGACAGAAAACATTCAGTACTTC.

The chain joins TRBV7-9 to TRBJ1-1; TRBD1 might be the D (5 bases). Germline CDR1 is SEHNR and CDR2 is FQNEAQ (reference sequence). The V and J ends lost 0 bases and 11 bases respectively, with 16 bases between them. CDR3 length: 14 residues. The CDR3 DNA sequence: TGTGCCAGCAGCTTAGCGACTCAGGGATTGCGCGCTTTCTTT. This codes for CASSLATQGLRAFF.

Here the CDR3 reads CASSVGPGQGEAFF. CDR3 nucleotides: TGTGCCAGCAGCGTAGGTCCGGGACAGGGTGAAGCTTTCTTT. This rearrangement joins TRBV9 to TRBJ1-1; 9 bases line up with TRBD1. The CDR3 is 14 residues long. CDR1 and CDR2 from the germline V gene are SGDLS and YYNGEE. J lost 7 bases, V lost 0 bases, and 4 bases had no gene match.

This chain joins TRBV9 and TRBJ1-5; 8 positions match TRBD1. CDR3 length equals 15 residues. The junction had 5 bases not matched to a gene; V was cut back by 4 bases and J by 2 bases. Germline V lookup: CDR1 SGDLS, CDR2 YYNGEE. This CDR3 reads CASSLTTGGNQPQHF. For the CDR3, the DNA is TGTGCCAGCAGCTTAACGACAGGGGGCAATCAGCCCCAGCATTTT.

V and J are TRBV6-5 and TRBJ2-1; TRBD1 aligns across 7 bases. The CDR3 is 13 amino acids. The germline CDR1 and CDR2 sequences are MNHEY and SVGAGI. Trimming took 4 bases from V and 9 from J; bases not matched to a gene: 6. The chain's CDR3 is CASSSTGIGEQFF. In DNA, the CDR3 is TGTGCCAGCAGTTCGACAGGGATAGGTGAGCAGTTCTTC.

This clone was observed a handful of times. The chain has TRBV4-1 and TRBJ1-5; the match to TRBD1 covers 9 bases. The CDR3 runs 14 residues. Germline lookup yields CDR1 MGHRA and CDR2 YSYEKL. Trimming at V came to 1 base and at J to 5 bases, leaving 0 bases not matched to a gene. The CDR3 is CASSQGDRDQPQHF. CDR3 nucleotide sequence: TGCGCCAGCAGCCAAGGGGACAGGGATCAGCCCCAGCATTTT.

V and J are TRBV7-9 and TRBJ2-7, with a possible D match to TRBD2 (6 bases). Per germline, CDR1 SEHNR and CDR2 FQNEAQ (reference sequence). There are 17 residues in the CDR3. With 5 bases removed from V and 0 bases from J, the gap between germline ends came to 20 bases. The CDR3 DNA reads as TGTGCCAGCAGCCTACTTCCTGCCGACGGGAGCTCCTACGAGCAGTACTTC. This codes for CASSLLPADGSSYEQYF.

Concerning this clone: This specimen includes other DNA sequences encoding the same CDR3. The rearrangement links TRBV6-5 to TRBJ1-2, with no clear D. Germline V lookup: CDR1 MNHEY, CDR2 SVGAGI. V was pared by 3 bases and J by 3 bases, with 11 bases between. This CDR3 is built from 14 residues. CDR3 DNA sequence: TGTGCCAGCAGTTATGGCGGGGTGGACTATGGCTACACCTTC. Its protein product is CASSYGGVDYGYTF.

The chain combines TRBV5-1 with TRBJ2-2; 7 nucleotides agree with TRBD1. In germline, CDR1 is SGHRS, CDR2 YFSETQ. V gave up 4 bases and J gave up 3 bases; unmatched junction bases: 3. The CDR3 has 14 amino acids. The CDR3 DNA reads as TGCGCCAGCAGCCAAACAGGGGACACCGGGGAGCTGTTTTTT. This encodes CASSQTGDTGELFF.

V and J are TRBV11-2 and TRBJ2-1; D is unresolved. The germline V and J ends were trimmed by 4 bases and 2 bases, with 15 bases remaining between them. This CDR3 region has 16 residues. Germline CDR1 reads SGHAT; CDR2 reads FQNNGV. As DNA, the CDR3 is TGTGCCAGCAGCTCGCCCCTAGTCTTCACCTACAATGAGCAGTTCTTC. Residues: CASSSPLVFTYNEQFF.

The chain combines TRBV2 with TRBJ2-3, with 7 bases that match TRBD1. Losses at the gene ends were 6 bases for V and 3 bases for J; bases not matched to a gene: 3. The germline V gene has CDR1 SNHLY and CDR2 FYNNEI. The CDR3 spans 13 residues. CDR3 amino acids: CASSLQGTDTQYF. The CDR3 nucleotides are TGTGCCAGCAGCCTACAGGGGACAGATACGCAGTATTTT.

V is TRBV14 and J is TRBJ2-2; tentative D call: TRBD1 (6 bases). V lost 0 bases to trimming and J lost 5 bases, with 13 bases between them. From germline, CDR1 is SGHDN and CDR2 FVKESK. The CDR3 is made up of 16 amino acids. CDR3 nucleotide sequence: TGTGCCAGCAGCCAAGAGAACAGGGTCGGAACCGGGGAGCTGTTTTTT. This sequence encodes CASSQENRVGTGELFF.

The chain couples TRBV6-5 to TRBJ1-2, with D possibly matching TRBD1 (6 bases). This CDR3 is built from 14 residues. Trimming shortened V by 6 bases and J by 5 bases, and 16 bases separated the two germline ends. The V gene's germline CDR1 is MNHEY and CDR2 SVGAGI. The CDR3, as DNA: TGTGCCAGCAGGACAGACAGGTGGGGTTATGGCTACACCTTC. Its protein product is CASRTDRWGYGYTF.

The rearrangement joins TRBV19 to TRBJ1-2; D is undetermined. CDR3 length: 12 amino acids. From germline, CDR1 is LNHDA and CDR2 SQIVND (reference sequence). V was pared by 6 bases and J by 3 bases, with 8 bases between. The CDR3 sequence: CASRGRDYGYTF. The CDR3 DNA follows: TGTGCCAGTAGAGGGAGGGACTATGGCTACACCTTC. Full variable domain (rest looked up from reference TRBV19 and TRBJ1-2): DGGITQSPKYLFRKEGQNVTLSCEQNLNHDAMYWYRQDPGQGLRLIYYSQIVNDFQKGDIAEGYSVSREKKESFPLTVTSAQKNPTAFYLCASRGRDYGYTFGSGTRLTVV.

V gene TRBV24-1 combines with J gene TRBJ2-2; 9 nucleotides agree with TRBD1. With V trimmed by 12 bases and J by 0 bases, 4 bases remained unmatched. This CDR3 contains 14 residues. Germline CDR1 reads KGHDR; CDR2 reads SFDVKD. CDR3 amino acids: CAAGQGTNTGELFF. The CDR3 region has the DNA TGTGCCGCCGGACAGGGGACGAACACCGGGGAGCTGTTTTTT.

This sequence joins TRBV6-1 and TRBJ2-3, with 7 bases aligning to TRBD1. This CDR3 spans 19 amino acids. The ends lost 1 base at V and 11 bases at J; junction bases unmatched: 24. Germline loops: CDR1 MNHNS, CDR2 SASEGT. CDR3 bases: TGTGCCAGCAGTGAAGAAATAGCCGTGAGGACAGGAAGCTCGTATGGGCAGTATTTT. It yields the protein CASSEEIAVRTGSSYGQYF.

V is TRBV5-4 and J is TRBJ2-2; 9 bases match TRBD1. Looked up from germline, CDR1 is SGHNT and CDR2 is YYREEE (reference sequence). V was clipped by 1 base and J by 13 bases; unmatched bases: 5. CDR3 length: 13 amino acids. The CDR3 region is CASSLNGQGWLFF. For the CDR3, the DNA is TGTGCCAGCAGCTTGAACGGACAGGGGTGGCTGTTTTTT.

The chain links TRBV5-4 to TRBJ1-5, with D possibly being TRBD1 (5 bases). Germline CDR1 is SGHNT and CDR2 is YYREEE (reference sequence). Trimming pared 3 bases from V and 0 bases from J, leaving 19 bases between. The CDR3 extends over 18 amino acids. CDR3 region: CASSSNSGVTDSNQPQHF. The CDR3 DNA reads TGTGCCAGCAGCTCAAACTCGGGGGTAACCGATAGCAATCAGCCCCAGCATTTT.

This chain connects TRBV5-1 to TRBJ1-2, with 9 nucleotides matching TRBD1. Germline CDR1 SGHRS, CDR2 YFSETQ. With V trimmed by 4 bases and J by 4 bases, 11 bases remained unmatched. The CDR3 is 16 residues long. CDR3 bases: TGCGCCAGCAGCCAACAGGGACAGGGAGTCCTCTATGGCTACACCTTC. This encodes CASSQQGQGVLYGYTF. Full variable domain (remainder filled in from reference TRBV5-1 and TRBJ1-2): KAGVTQTPRYLIKTRGQQVTLSCSPISGHRSVSWYQQTPGQGLQFLFEYFSETQRNKGNFPGRFSGRQFSNSRSEMNVSTLELGDSALYLCASSQQGQGVLYGYTFGSGTRLTVV.

This chain joins TRBV19 and TRBJ1-1, with a possible D match to TRBD1 (5 bases). Trimming removed 0 bases from V and 5 bases from J, with 10 bases in between. This CDR3 contains 14 residues. Germline V gene lookup returns CDR1 LNHDA and CDR2 SQIVND (reference sequence). CDR3 sequence: CASSIDRAGTEAFF. The DNA of the CDR3 is TGTGCCAGTAGTATAGACAGGGCGGGAACTGAAGCTTTCTTT. Together with reference TRBV19 and TRBJ1-1, the CDR3 gives the full variable domain: DGGITQSPKYLFRKEGQNVTLSCEQNLNHDAMYWYRQDPGQGLRLIYYSQIVNDFQKGDIAEGYSVSREKKESFPLTVTSAQKNPTAFYLCASSIDRAGTEAFFGQGTRLTVV.

This sequence joins TRBV6-5 and TRBJ1-5; TRBD1 is a possible D gene (5 bases). The CDR3 is made up of 14 amino acids. Germline V gene data show CDR1 as MNHEY and CDR2 as SVGAGI. V was pared by 8 bases and J by 5 bases, with 16 bases between. The CDR3 sequence: CASRTLDSHQPQHF. CDR3 nucleotides: TGTGCCAGCCGAACCCTTGACAGTCATCAGCCCCAGCATTTT.

The chain combines TRBV11-2 with TRBJ1-6; the D gene is possibly TRBD1 (5 bases). From germline, CDR1 is SGHAT and CDR2 FQNNGV. Trimming took 5 bases from V and 4 from J, leaving 15 bases between them. The CDR3 consists of 16 residues. The DNA of the CDR3 is TGTGCCAGCAGCCCAGCCCGGGACTATTATAATTCACCCCTCCACTTT. Translating it yields CASSPARDYYNSPLHF.

This sequence joins TRBV18 and TRBJ2-3, with 7 bases that match TRBD1. Germline CDR1 KGHSH, CDR2 LQKENI. Trimming cost V 3 bases and J 5 bases; bases outside gene matches: 8. The CDR3 has 15 residues. The CDR3 loop reads CASSPTTGSIDTQYF. CDR3 sequence (DNA): TGTGCCAGCTCACCTACGACAGGGTCTATAGATACGCAGTATTTT.

This chain joins TRBV2 and TRBJ1-1; D might be TRBD1 (5 bases). The germline gives CDR1 SNHLY, CDR2 FYNNEI. The CDR3 is made up of 15 amino acids. V was pared by 5 bases and J by 0 bases, with 13 bases between. The CDR3 sequence: CASSRFREVNTEAFF. The DNA for the CDR3 is TGTGCCAGCAGTAGATTCAGGGAGGTGAACACTGAAGCTTTCTTT.

This chain joins TRBV7-2 and TRBJ2-5, with 8 bases fitting TRBD2. The CDR3 has 15 amino acids. CDR1 is SGHTA and CDR2 is FQGNSA in the germline V gene. The V segment lost 5 bases and the J segment 5 bases; nucleotides outside the gene matches: 10. CDR3 nucleotides: TGTGCCAGCAGCACTAGCGGACGGACGGGGGAGACCCAGTACTTC. It specifies CASSTSGRTGETQYF.